This T cell receptor beta chain was found in a study of cytomegalovirus exposure and HLA in healthy donors. With 60 Vbeta and 13 Jbeta primers, the PCR was carried out. Measured with immunoSEQ multiplex PCR; TCRdb has only the in-frame clones, and not every one. The sample shows tens of thousands of clones, around 75% of them seen only once. Unmatched junction bases numbered 8, after V lost 5 bases and J lost 0 bases. The length of the CDR3 is 16 residues. In germline, CDR1 is MDHEN, CDR2 SYDVKM. The source is a man in his forties in good health and CMV-seronegative. The chain uses TRBV28 and TRBJ2-7; 9 nucleotides line up with TRBD1. Sequenced input: PBMCs. The CDR3 region has the DNA TGTGCCAGCAGTCTCCTCGGGGGACAGGGCTCCTACGAGCAGTACTTC. It codes for CASSLLGGQGSYEQYF.